This is a list of T cell receptor beta chains from one sample in a study of blood T cells in healthy people across ages. TCRdb processed the 5' RACE reads anew with MiXCR; each CDR3 protein has one entry. The sample lists hundreds of thousands of distinct CDR3 sequences; over 40% were seen once. The sample comprised blood. The source is a man older than 75 in good health. Each CDR3 is given with its conserved first and last residue. The order of the fields is D gene, V gene, clone size, J gene, CDR3 DNA, CDR3 protein. D genes are given only for firm matches. Not all rows give a size; the values are once, few, many and, for expanded clones, a class.

D: NA
V: TRBV11-2
size: NA
J: TRBJ2-1
DNA: TGTGCCAGCAGCTTTGGGACCCCTAGGCGCAATGAGCAGTTCTTC
CDR3: CASSFGTPRRNEQFF

D: TRBD1
V: TRBV20-1
size: NA
J: TRBJ1-5
DNA: TGCAGTGCGAGAGACAGGGTAGCGGGACCCCAGCATTTT
CDR3: CSARDRVAGPQHF

D: TRBD1
V: TRBV6-2/TRBV6-3
size: NA
J: TRBJ1-1
DNA: TGTGCCAGCAGTTACTCCCAGGGGGACCTGAACACTGAAGCTTTCTTT
CDR3: CASSYSQGDLNTEAFF

D: NA
V: TRBV10-3
size: NA
J: TRBJ1-1
DNA: TGTGCCATCAGTGACGCGGGACGGACGAACACTGAAGCTTTCTTT
CDR3: CAISDAGRTNTEAFF

D: TRBD2
V: TRBV7-6
size: NA
J: TRBJ2-5
DNA: TGTGCCAGCAGTTCGCTAGCGGGAGAGTACAATAAGCAGTACTTC
CDR3: CASSSLAGEYNKQYF

D: TRBD2
V: TRBV20-1
size: few
J: TRBJ2-7
DNA: TGCAGTGCGGAGAGCGGGAGCCGGACCTACGAGCAGTACTTC
CDR3: CSAESGSRTYEQYF

D: TRBD2
V: TRBV5-1
size: NA
J: TRBJ2-7
DNA: TGCGCCAGCAGCTTGGCGGGGACTAACTACGAGCAGTACTTC
CDR3: CASSLAGTNYEQYF

D: NA
V: TRBV6-2/TRBV6-3
size: NA
J: TRBJ2-1
DNA: TGTGCCAGCAGCTCCAATTTGGGCAATGAGCAGTTCTTC
CDR3: CASSSNLGNEQFF

D: TRBD1
V: TRBV11-2
size: NA
J: TRBJ2-1
DNA: TGTGCCAGCAGCTTGAATAGAGGGACAGTGTTGAATGAGCAGTTCTTC
CDR3: CASSLNRGTVLNEQFF

D: NA
V: TRBV6-2/TRBV6-3
size: few
J: TRBJ2-1
DNA: TGTGCCAGCAGCCAGACAAAAGTTGAGCAGTTCTTC
CDR3: CASSQTKVEQFF

D: TRBD2
V: TRBV3-1
size: few
J: TRBJ2-3
DNA: TGTGCCAGCAGCCAAGATGGCCCTGCGGGAGTTAAAGATACGCAGTATTTT
CDR3: CASSQDGPAGVKDTQYF

D: NA
V: TRBV19
size: few
J: TRBJ2-5
DNA: TGTGCCAGTAGTGCCGAAGGAGCGGGCGAGACCCAGTACTTC
CDR3: CASSAEGAGETQYF

D: NA
V: TRBV5-1
size: few
J: TRBJ2-7
DNA: TGCGCCAGCAGCCTAGGACAGCTTACCTACGAGCAGTACTTC
CDR3: CASSLGQLTYEQYF

D: NA
V: TRBV12-3/TRBV12-4
size: NA
J: TRBJ2-7
DNA: TGTGCCAGCAGTTTCGGCGATACCTACGAGCAGTACTTC
CDR3: CASSFGDTYEQYF

D: NA
V: TRBV7-9
size: NA
J: TRBJ1-1
DNA: TGTGCCAGCAGCTCCCCGAGGGTGGCTGAAGCTTTCTTT
CDR3: CASSSPRVAEAFF

D: TRBD1
V: TRBV7-9
size: NA
J: TRBJ2-6
DNA: TGTGCCAGCAGCTTAGTTCCAGGGGGAGACCCTGGGGCCAACGTCCTGACTTTC
CDR3: CASSLVPGGDPGANVLTF

D: TRBD2
V: TRBV11-3
size: once
J: TRBJ2-3
DNA: TGTGCCAGCAGCTCCAGAGGACTAGCGGGACCAGATACGCAGTATTTT
CDR3: CASSSRGLAGPDTQYF

D: TRBD2
V: TRBV25-1
size: NA
J: TRBJ2-3
DNA: TGTGCCAGCAGTGATTTAGGGGTATCTAGCGGGGGGTTCATGGCAGATACGCAGTATTTT
CDR3: CASSDLGVSSGGFMADTQYF

D: NA
V: TRBV18
size: NA
J: TRBJ2-5
DNA: TGTGCCAGCTCACCACTACAGGGCGAGACCCAGTACTTC
CDR3: CASSPLQGETQYF

D: NA
V: TRBV20-1
size: NA
J: TRBJ1-2
DNA: TGCAGTGCCCCCTTAGCGGATTATGGCTACACCTTC
CDR3: CSAPLADYGYTF

D: NA
V: TRBV5-1
size: NA
J: TRBJ1-2
DNA: TGCGCCAGCAGCTTGGAGCAGTCTATAGGAAGAGGGGGCTACACCTTC
CDR3: CASSLEQSIGRGGYTF

D: NA
V: TRBV29-1
size: few
J: TRBJ1-5
DNA: TGCAGCGTGAATACGGACACCAATCAGCCCCAGCATTTT
CDR3: CSVNTDTNQPQHF

D: NA
V: TRBV7-2
size: NA
J: TRBJ2-5
DNA: TGTGTCAGCAGCGCCGCACCACAGGGCAGTGGGGAGCAGTACTTC
CDR3: CVSSAAPQGSGEQYF

D: NA
V: TRBV10-2
size: NA
J: TRBJ2-7
DNA: TGCGCCAGCAGTGGAACACCTGGAACACCTAACGAGCAGTACTTC
CDR3: CASSGTPGTPNEQYF

D: NA
V: TRBV4-2
size: NA
J: TRBJ2-3
DNA: TGTGCCAGCAGCCAAACGAAAACCGGGACGAGCACAGATACGCAGTATTTT
CDR3: CASSQTKTGTSTDTQYF

D: TRBD2
V: TRBV7-2
size: many
J: TRBJ2-1
DNA: TGTGCCAGCAGCGTCCAAGCGACTAGCGTATACAATGAGCAGTTCTTC
CDR3: CASSVQATSVYNEQFF

D: TRBD1
V: TRBV7-6
size: NA
J: TRBJ1-2
DNA: TGTGCCAGCAGCTCCGGGTTGGGGACAGATCCCGGCTATGGCTACACCTTC
CDR3: CASSSGLGTDPGYGYTF

D: TRBD1
V: TRBV7-6
size: many
J: TRBJ2-3
DNA: TGTGCCAGCAGCCCCCAACAGGGGTCAGATACGCAGTATTTT
CDR3: CASSPQQGSDTQYF

D: NA
V: TRBV24-1
size: NA
J: TRBJ2-5
DNA: TGTGCCACCAGTGACCCTCGGGACCAGCCGGAGACCCAGTACTTC
CDR3: CATSDPRDQPETQYF